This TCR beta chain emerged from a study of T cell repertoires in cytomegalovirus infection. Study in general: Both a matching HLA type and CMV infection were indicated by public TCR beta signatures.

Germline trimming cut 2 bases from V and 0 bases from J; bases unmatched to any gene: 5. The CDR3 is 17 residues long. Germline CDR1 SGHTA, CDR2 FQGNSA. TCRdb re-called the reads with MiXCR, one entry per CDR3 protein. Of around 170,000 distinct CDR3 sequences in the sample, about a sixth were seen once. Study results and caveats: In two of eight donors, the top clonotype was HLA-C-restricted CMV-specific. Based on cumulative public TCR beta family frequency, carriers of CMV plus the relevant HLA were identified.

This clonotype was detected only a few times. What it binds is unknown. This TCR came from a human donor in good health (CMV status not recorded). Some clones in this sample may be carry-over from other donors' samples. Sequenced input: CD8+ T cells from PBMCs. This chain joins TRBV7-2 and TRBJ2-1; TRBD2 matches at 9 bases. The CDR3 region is CASSLRSGRTSYNEQFF. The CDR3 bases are TGTGCCAGCAGCTTAAGAAGCGGGAGGACCTCCTACAATGAGCAGTTCTTC.